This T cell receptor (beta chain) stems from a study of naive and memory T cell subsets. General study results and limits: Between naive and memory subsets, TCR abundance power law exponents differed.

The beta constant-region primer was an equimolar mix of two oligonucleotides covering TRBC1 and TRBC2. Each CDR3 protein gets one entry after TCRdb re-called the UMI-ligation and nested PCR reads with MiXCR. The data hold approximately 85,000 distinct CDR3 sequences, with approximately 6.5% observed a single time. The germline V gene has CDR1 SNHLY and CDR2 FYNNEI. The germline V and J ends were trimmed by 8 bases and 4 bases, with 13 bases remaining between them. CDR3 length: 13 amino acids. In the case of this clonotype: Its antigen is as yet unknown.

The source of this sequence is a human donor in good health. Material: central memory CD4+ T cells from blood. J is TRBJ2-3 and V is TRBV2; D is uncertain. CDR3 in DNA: TGTGCCAGCTCCGTGGGTAGGGCAGATACGCAGTATTTT. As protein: CASSVGRADTQYF.